The entry below describes one T cell receptor beta chain. This sample was included in a study of blood T cell repertoires in COVID-19. About the research overall: Some COVID-19 samples were acute and others convalescent; all came from the United States, Italy and Spain.

The CDR3 runs to 16 residues. Germline loops: CDR1 LGHDT, CDR2 YNNKEL (reference sequence). With 7 bases clipped from V and 5 bases from J, the junction kept 9 bases outside the gene matches. Sequencing used immunoSEQ multiplex PCR; TCRdb keeps in-frame clones, though not all of them. Here the sample spans 200,000 or so clones, about 80% being singletons. The V and J genes are TRBV3-1 (or the pseudogene TRBV3-2) and TRBJ2-3; 13 positions match TRBD2. This clonotype was sampled from a man in his fifties or sixties who had recovered from COVID-19. Sequencing was performed on PBMCs or T cells enriched from blood (not recorded which). The CDR3 is CASKSKTSGGVDTQYF. The CDR3 DNA sequence: TGTGCCAGCAAGAGTAAAACTAGCGGGGGGGTAGATACGCAGTATTTT.